A selection of T cell receptor beta chains follows, all from one sample in a study of blood T cell repertoires in COVID-19. Sequencing used immunoSEQ multiplex PCR; TCRdb keeps in-frame clones, though not all of them. The sample gives some 670,000 clones, approximately 90% of which show up once; about 0.26% is in the top ten. Material for sequencing was peripheral blood. These receptor sequences come from a woman aged 18-35 years with acute or convalescent COVID-19. CDR3s leave out the opening cysteine and the closing phenylalanine or tryptophan.

>TRBJ1-1|TRBV30
PRLGVVRTEAF
>TRBJ2-1|TRBV4-3
ASSQQLRGPYNEQF
>TRBJ1-1|TRBV25-1
ASSGLTGVTEAF
>TRBJ1-4|TRBV13
ASSFRLTATYEKLF
>TRBJ2-7|TRBV4-2
ASSQGQGAVYEQY
>TRBJ1-5|TRBV6-6
ASSLNENQPQH
>TRBJ2-7|TRBV6-1
ASSEVDGSSYEQY
>TRBJ1-2|TRBV6-5
ASSNLGQVYGYT
>TRBJ2-3|TRBV15
ATGTSTFSDTQY
>TRBJ2-2|TRBV11-3
ASSLGNIQGSGELF
>TRBJ2-7|TRBV12-5
ASVGQGTYEQY
>TRBJ1-2|TRBV5-5
ASSGTGTGNIYGYT
>TRBJ1-4|TRBV4-3
ASSQGPGPREGEKLF
>TRBJ1-1|TRBV19
ASSTGTPMNTEAF
>TRBJ1-1|TRBV6-2/TRBV6-3
ASSYVPRWHTEAF
>TRBJ1-2|TRBV7-2
ASSLPAGIAAGYT
>TRBJ1-1|TRBV19
ASSDRGTEAF
>TRBJ2-7|TRBV7-2
ASSSILAGGTYEQY
>TRBJ2-2|TRBV18
ASSPSTSGINTGELF
>TRBJ2-7|TRBV2
ASFPIRDRGREQY
>TRBJ1-1|TRBV28
ASSFAGAFRSTEAF
>TRBJ2-5|TRBV10-2
ASRGKQGPQETQY
>TRBJ1-2|TRBV27
ASKDSGDYGYT
>TRBJ1-4|TRBV28
ASSLGGRGEKLF
>TRBJ2-2|TRBV5-1
ASRILANTGELF
>TRBJ1-5|TRBV20-1
SASWATGQNQPQH
>TRBJ1-4|TRBV18
ASSPRGSARQGEKLF
>TRBJ1-2|TRBV28
ASSFSEGVSGGYT
>TRBJ1-2|TRBV19
ASSAHTRTGNYGYT
>TRBJ2-1|TRBV6-6
ASSYSGRLDNEQF
>TRBJ2-1|TRBV7-2
ASSLEAGWKSSYNEQF
>TRBJ2-7|TRBV4-1
ASSHSSFGLAGAIPYEQY
>TRBJ2-1|TRBV19
ASSIFERGHNEQF
>TRBJ2-7|TRBV29-1
SVEVPSTGSYEQY
>TRBJ1-2|TRBV19
ASSQPGQTYGYT
>TRBJ2-7|TRBV10-3
AIAPGQGSEQY
>TRBJ1-6|TRBV2
ASSASFGYNSPLH
>TRBJ2-3|TRBV7-3
ASSPLTGTDTQY
>TRBJ1-1|TRBV18
ASSKDRSELQSGEAF
>TRBJ2-5|TRBV12-5
ASGLTSGRRIEETQY
>TRBJ1-2|TRBV10-3
AISGSTVNYGYT
>TRBJ1-3|TRBV12-5
ASGLVINRSGNTIY
>TRBJ1-2|TRBV7-9
ASSPKTGTGPLYGYT
>TRBJ2-5|TRBV5-8
ASSPNLGLAQETQY